One and the same sample provided the 14 T cell receptor beta chains below, sequenced in a study of blood T cell repertoires in COVID-19. Only in-frame clones appear in the TCRdb table, and some are missing; sequencing was by immunoSEQ multiplex PCR. The data contain 180,000 or so clones, around 86% of them singletons. The specimen was peripheral blood. All receptors derive from a woman in her 30s with active or convalescent COVID-19.

V is TRBV9 and J is TRBJ2-3, with 10 bases lining up with TRBD2. This CDR3 has 14 residues. The germline V gene encodes CDR1 SGDLS and CDR2 YYNGEE. Germline trimming cut 4 bases from V and 6 bases from J; bases unmatched to any gene: 5. CDR3 in amino acids: CASSLGTSVDTQYF. The CDR3 DNA reads as TGTGCCAGCAGCTTAGGGACTAGCGTTGATACGCAGTATTTT. Full variable domain (outside the CDR3, taken from reference TRBV9 and TRBJ2-3): DSGVTQTPKHLITATGQRVTLRCSPRSGDLSVYWYQQSLDQGLQFLIQYYNGEERAKGNILERFSAQQFPDLHSELNLSSLELGDSALYFCASSLGTSVDTQYFGPGTRLTVL.

The chain links TRBV5-4 to TRBJ1-6; a weak D match, TRBD1 (5 bases). CDR3 length equals 17 residues. Germline V CDR1 and CDR2: SGHNT, YYREEE (reference sequence). Trimming left V 0 bases short and J 0 bases short, with 10 bases between. The CDR3 DNA sequence: TGTGCCAGCAGCTTGGCGCGGGGCGGCTCCTATAATTCACCCCTCCACTTT. Translating gives CASSLARGGSYNSPLHF.

This rearrangement joins TRBV19 to TRBJ1-3, with 8 bases fitting TRBD1. The V gene end was trimmed by 6 bases and the J gene end by 8 bases; junction bases not matched to a gene: 3. Germline CDR1 and CDR2: LNHDA and SQIVND (reference sequence). The CDR3 loop spans 12 amino acids. CDR3 protein: CASSGQGHTIYF. Written as DNA, the CDR3 is TGTGCCAGTAGCGGACAGGGCCACACCATATATTTT.

The chain has TRBV23-1 and TRBJ1-5; 9 bases line up with TRBD1. TRBV23-1 is annotated as an ORF whose role is uncertain. The V gene end was trimmed by 2 bases and the J gene end by 5 bases; junction bases not matched to a gene: 4. This CDR3 is built from 15 residues. The CDR3: CASSQPTGGHQPQHF. The DNA of the CDR3 is TGCGCCAGCAGTCAACCGACAGGGGGTCATCAGCCCCAGCATTTT.

This clone came up once. This chain connects TRBV19 to TRBJ1-4; D not resolved. The V gene lost 5 bases and the J gene lost 0 bases, with 13 bases spanning the gap. The CDR3 sequence is 16 residues long. Germline V CDR1 and CDR2: LNHDA, SQIVND (reference sequence). The CDR3 nucleotides are TGTGCCAGTAGTCCCGAAAGGGAGCCAACTAATGAAAAACTGTTTTTT. This sequence encodes CASSPEREPTNEKLFF.

V is TRBV30 and J is TRBJ1-2; a weak D match, TRBD1 (6 bases). Between the trimmed V and J ends, which lost 0 bases and 2 bases, there was a span of 13 bases. CDR1 is GTSNPN and CDR2 is SVGIG in the germline V gene (reference sequence). The CDR3 sequence is 15 residues long. The CDR3 region is CAWSVRQDFNYGYTF. The CDR3 coding sequence is TGTGCCTGGAGTGTAAGACAGGATTTCAACTATGGCTACACCTTC.

This sequence joins TRBV10-2 and TRBJ2-1; D is perhaps TRBD2 (6 bases). The V and J ends lost 8 bases and 5 bases respectively, with 13 bases between them. The CDR3 has 13 amino acids. CDR1 WSHSY and CDR2 SAAADI come from the germline V gene. The CDR3 spells CASLGRTNNEQFF. CDR3 in DNA: TGCGCCAGCCTAGGTCGGACTAACAATGAGCAGTTCTTC.

The chain is built from TRBV27 and TRBJ1-4; D not certain. Trimming shortened V by 5 bases and J by 8 bases, and 18 bases separated the two germline ends. The CDR3 contains 15 residues. The germline gives CDR1 MNHEY, CDR2 SMNVEV (reference sequence). CDR3 nucleotides: TGTGCCAGCAGTAAAATCCCCCCGGGGAAAGAAAAACTGTTTTTT. Protein: CASSKIPPGKEKLFF.

This chain joins TRBV6-1 and TRBJ2-1; 9 nucleotides line up with TRBD1. The CDR3 runs to 15 residues. Unmatched junction bases numbered 3, after V lost 1 base and J lost 5 bases. Germline V gene lookup returns CDR1 MNHNS and CDR2 SASEGT. Written as DNA, the CDR3 is TGTGCCAGCAGTGAAGAGACAGGGGGGAACAATGAGCAGTTCTTC. Translating it yields CASSEETGGNNEQFF.

The CDR3 is CSVGGGDTGELFF. The CDR3 bases are TGCAGCGTTGGGGGAGGGGACACCGGGGAGCTGTTTTTT. This chain uses TRBV29-1 with TRBJ2-2, with 7 positions matching TRBD2. This CDR3 comprises 13 residues. The V and J ends lost 4 bases and 3 bases, in that order; junction bases with no gene match: 2. From germline, CDR1 is SQVTM and CDR2 ANQGSEA.

The V call is TRBV18, the J call TRBJ2-3, with D perhaps matching TRBD2 (6 bases). Germline loops: CDR1 KGHSH, CDR2 LQKENI. Trimming left V 4 bases short and J 5 bases short, with 22 bases between. The CDR3 covers 17 residues. CDR3 DNA: TGTGCCAGCTCACGGTACCACGGCGGAGCTAGCGAAGATACGCAGTATTTT. Its translation is CASSRYHGGASEDTQYF.

In nucleotides, the CDR3 is TGTGCCAGCTCACCACCGAGCGGTGCGGCAGGATTCAACTATGGCTACACCTTC. Protein product: CASSPPSGAAGFNYGYTF. The J gene is TRBJ1-2, the V gene TRBV18; no clear D gene. From germline, CDR1 is KGHSH and CDR2 LQKENI. Trimming removed 0 bases at V and 2 bases at J, with 19 bases between. The CDR3 is 18 residues long. Drawing the rest from reference TRBV18 and TRBJ1-2, the complete variable domain is NAGVMQNPRHLVRRRGQEARLRCSPMKGHSHVYWYRQLPEEGLKFMVYLQKENIIDESGMPKERFSAEFPKEGPSILRIQQVVRGDSAAYFCASSPPSGAAGFNYGYTFGSGTRLTVV.

V gene TRBV29-1 combines with J gene TRBJ2-1, with 14 bases lining up with TRBD2. The CDR3 is 17 amino acids. J lost 1 base, V lost 6 bases, and 8 bases had no gene match. Germline-derived CDR1 and CDR2 are SQVTM and ANQGSEA. DNA for the CDR3: TGCAGCGTCATCGGGACTAGCGGGAGTGTTTCCTACAATGAGCAGTTCTTC. The encoded protein is CSVIGTSGSVSYNEQFF.

The chain is built from TRBV27 and TRBJ2-1; perhaps TRBD1 as D (6 bases). V gave up 7 bases and J gave up 5 bases, with 12 bases separating them. The CDR3 loop spans 13 amino acids. Germline V lookup: CDR1 MNHEY, CDR2 SMNVEV (reference sequence). Here the CDR3 DNA reads TGTGCCAGCACAGGGGACACTAACAATGAGCAGTTCTTC. Amino acid sequence: CASTGDTNNEQFF.